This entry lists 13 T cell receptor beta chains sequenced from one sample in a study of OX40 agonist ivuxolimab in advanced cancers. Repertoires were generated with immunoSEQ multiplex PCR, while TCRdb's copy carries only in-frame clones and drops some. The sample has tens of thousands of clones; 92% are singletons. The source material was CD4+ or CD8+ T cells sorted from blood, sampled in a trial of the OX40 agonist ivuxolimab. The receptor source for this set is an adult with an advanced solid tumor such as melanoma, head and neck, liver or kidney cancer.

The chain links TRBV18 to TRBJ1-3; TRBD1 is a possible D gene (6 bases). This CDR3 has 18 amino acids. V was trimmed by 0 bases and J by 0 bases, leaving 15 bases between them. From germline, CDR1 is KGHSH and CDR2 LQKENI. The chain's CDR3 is CASSPPGGGAGSGNTIYF. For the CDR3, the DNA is TGTGCCAGCTCACCACCAGGCGGGGGGGCTGGCTCTGGAAACACCATATATTTT.

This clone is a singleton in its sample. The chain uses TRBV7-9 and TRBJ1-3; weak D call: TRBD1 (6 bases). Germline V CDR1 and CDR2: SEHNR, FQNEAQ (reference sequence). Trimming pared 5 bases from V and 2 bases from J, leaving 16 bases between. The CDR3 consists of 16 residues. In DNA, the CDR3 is TGTGCCAGCAGCCCCCGACAGGTTTTGGCTGGAAACACCATATATTTT. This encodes CASSPRQVLAGNTIYF.

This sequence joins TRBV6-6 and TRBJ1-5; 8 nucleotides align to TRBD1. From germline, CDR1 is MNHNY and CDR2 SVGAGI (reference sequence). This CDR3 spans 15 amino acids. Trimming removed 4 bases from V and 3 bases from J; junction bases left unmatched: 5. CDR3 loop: CASSSRRGPNQPQHF. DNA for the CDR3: TGTGCCAGCAGTTCTCGCAGGGGGCCCAATCAGCCCCAGCATTTT.

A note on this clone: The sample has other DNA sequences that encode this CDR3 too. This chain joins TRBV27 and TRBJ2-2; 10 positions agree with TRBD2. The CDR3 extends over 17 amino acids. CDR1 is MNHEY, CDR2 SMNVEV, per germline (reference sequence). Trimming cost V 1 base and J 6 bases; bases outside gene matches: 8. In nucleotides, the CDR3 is TGTGCCAGCAGTTTATTACCAGCGGGAGGGGGAGCCGGGGAGCTGTTTTTT. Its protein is CASSLLPAGGGAGELFF.

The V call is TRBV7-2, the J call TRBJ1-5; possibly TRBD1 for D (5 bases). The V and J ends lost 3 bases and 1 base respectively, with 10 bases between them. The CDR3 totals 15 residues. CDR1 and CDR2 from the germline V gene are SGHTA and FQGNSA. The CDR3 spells CASSLGQSSNQPQHF. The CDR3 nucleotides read TGTGCCAGCAGCTTGGGGCAGTCGAGCAATCAGCCCCAGCATTTT.

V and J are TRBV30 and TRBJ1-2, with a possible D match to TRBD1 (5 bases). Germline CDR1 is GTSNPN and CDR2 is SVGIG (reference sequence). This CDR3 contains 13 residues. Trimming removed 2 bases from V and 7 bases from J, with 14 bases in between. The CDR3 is CAWSPHGGFGYTF. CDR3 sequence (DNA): TGTGCCTGGAGTCCCCACGGGGGATTTGGCTACACCTTC. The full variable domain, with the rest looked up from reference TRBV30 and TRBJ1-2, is SQTIHQWPATLVQPVGSPLSLECTVEGTSNPNLYWYRQAAGRGLQLLFYSVGIGQISSEVPQNLSASRPQDRQFILSSKKLLLSDSGFYLCAWSPHGGFGYTFGSGTRLTVV.

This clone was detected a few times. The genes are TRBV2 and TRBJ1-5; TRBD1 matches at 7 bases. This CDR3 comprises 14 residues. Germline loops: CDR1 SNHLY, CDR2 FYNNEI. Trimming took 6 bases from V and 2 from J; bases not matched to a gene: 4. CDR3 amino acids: CASRGDSGNQPQHF. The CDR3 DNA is TGTGCCAGCAGAGGGGACAGCGGCAATCAGCCCCAGCATTTT.

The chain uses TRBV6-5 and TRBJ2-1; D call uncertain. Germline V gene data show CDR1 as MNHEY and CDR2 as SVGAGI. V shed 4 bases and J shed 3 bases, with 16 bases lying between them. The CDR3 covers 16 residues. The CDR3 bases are TGTGCCAGCAGTTCCGCAGCCCCGACTCTCTACAATGAGCAGTTCTTC. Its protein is CASSSAAPTLYNEQFF.

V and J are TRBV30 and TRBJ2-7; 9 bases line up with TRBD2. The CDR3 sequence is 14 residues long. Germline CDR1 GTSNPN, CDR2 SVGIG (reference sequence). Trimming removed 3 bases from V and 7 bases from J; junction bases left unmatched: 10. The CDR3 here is CAWRVSGRSGEQYF. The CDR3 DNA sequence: TGTGCCTGGAGGGTTAGCGGGAGAAGTGGAGAGCAGTACTTC.

CDR3 sequence reads: CASSLRGAPGRDEAFF. DNA of the CDR3: TGTGCCAGCAGCTTAAGGGGGGCCCCAGGGAGAGATGAAGCTTTCTTT. The chain combines TRBV28 with TRBJ1-1; TRBD1 is a possible D gene (6 bases). Trimming shortened V by 6 bases and J by 7 bases, and 24 bases separated the two germline ends. The CDR3 spans 16 residues. Germline V lookup: CDR1 MDHEN, CDR2 SYDVKM.

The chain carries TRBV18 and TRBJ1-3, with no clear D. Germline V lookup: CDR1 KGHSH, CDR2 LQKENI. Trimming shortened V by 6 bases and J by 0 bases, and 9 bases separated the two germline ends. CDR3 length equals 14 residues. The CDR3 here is CASSVGLSGNTIYF. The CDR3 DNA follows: TGTGCCAGCTCCGTGGGCCTCTCTGGAAACACCATATATTTT.

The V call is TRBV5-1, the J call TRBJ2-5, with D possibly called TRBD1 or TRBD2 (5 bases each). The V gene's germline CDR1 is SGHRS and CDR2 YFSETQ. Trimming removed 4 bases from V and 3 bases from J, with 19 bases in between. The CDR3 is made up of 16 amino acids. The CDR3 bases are TGCGCCAGCAGCCTGAACCCCGGGGTGGGGGAAGAGACCCAGTACTTC. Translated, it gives CASSLNPGVGEETQYF.

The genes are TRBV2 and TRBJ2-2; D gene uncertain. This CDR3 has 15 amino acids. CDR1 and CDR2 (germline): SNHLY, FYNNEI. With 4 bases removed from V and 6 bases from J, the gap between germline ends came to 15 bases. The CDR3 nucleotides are TGTGCCAGCAGTGTCGGTCCGGCAGGAGCCGGGGAGCTGTTTTTT. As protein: CASSVGPAGAGELFF.